The rows below give T cell receptor beta chains drawn from one sample of a study of T cell responses to AZD1222 COVID-19 vaccine. TCRdb's copy holds only in-frame clones and misses some; the assay was immunoSEQ multiplex PCR. This table has 99,000 or so clones, approximately 89% appearing once. Sequencing used peripheral blood, obtained 28 days after the second dose of the MenACWY control vaccine. The receptors were gathered from an adult who received the MenACWY meningococcal vaccine as a control. CDR3s include the opening cysteine and the closing phenylalanine or tryptophan. The order of the fields is CDR3 length, D gene, clone size, V gene, J gene, CDR3 DNA, CDR3 protein. D genes are given only for firm matches. Clone sizes are given selectively: once, few, many, or a class where the clone is expanded.

length: 14
D: -
size: -
V: TRBV15
J: TRBJ1-2
DNA: TGTGCCACCAGCAGAGAACAGGATTCGCTCGGCTACACCTTC
CDR3: CATSREQDSLGYTF

length: 16
D: -
size: -
V: TRBV7-9
J: TRBJ1-1
DNA: TGTGCCAGCAGCTCCCCGACAGTGTGGGGGAACACTGAAGCTTTCTTT
CDR3: CASSSPTVWGNTEAFF

length: 16
D: TRBD1
size: -
V: TRBV4-3
J: TRBJ2-7
DNA: TGCGCCAGCAGCCAAGAAGGGGGCAGGGGGAACTACGAGCAGTACTTC
CDR3: CASSQEGGRGNYEQYF

length: 14
D: -
size: -
V: TRBV18
J: TRBJ1-4
DNA: TGTGCCAGCTCACCCCCGAGTGGGAATGAAAAACTGTTTTTT
CDR3: CASSPPSGNEKLFF

length: 13
D: -
size: -
V: TRBV6-5
J: TRBJ1-2
DNA: TGTGCCAGCAGCCCCAGGGCCGGCAGTGGCTACACCTTC
CDR3: CASSPRAGSGYTF

length: 14
D: TRBD1
size: once
V: TRBV9
J: TRBJ2-7
DNA: TGTGCCAGCAGCGCCGGGACAGGGAACTACGAGCAGTACTTC
CDR3: CASSAGTGNYEQYF

length: 13
D: -
size: -
V: TRBV3-1/TRBV3-2
J: TRBJ2-1
DNA: TGTGCCAGCACATCCTCGCTCTCGTTCGAGCAGTTCTTC
CDR3: CASTSSLSFEQFF

length: 12
D: -
size: -
V: TRBV27
J: TRBJ1-6
DNA: TGTGCCAGCAGGGGCCATAATTCACCCCTCCACTTT
CDR3: CASRGHNSPLHF

length: 15
D: TRBD2
size: -
V: TRBV10-2
J: TRBJ2-5
DNA: TGCGCCAGCAGTGACACTAGCGGGGGGGAAGAGACCCAGTACTTC
CDR3: CASSDTSGGEETQYF

length: 15
D: -
size: -
V: TRBV7-2
J: TRBJ1-4
DNA: TGTGCCAGCAGGTTACAGGCCCAAACTAATGAAAAACTGTTTTTT
CDR3: CASRLQAQTNEKLFF

length: 16
D: -
size: few
V: TRBV7-2
J: TRBJ1-2
DNA: TGTGCCAGCAGCTCTTATTACAGCGGGCAAGTGGATGGCTACACCTTC
CDR3: CASSSYYSGQVDGYTF

length: 16
D: TRBD2
size: -
V: TRBV4-1
J: TRBJ2-3
DNA: TGCGCCAGCAGCCCCCTCTGGGCTAGCGGGGTAAATACGCAGTATTTT
CDR3: CASSPLWASGVNTQYF

length: 14
D: -
size: -
V: TRBV5-5
J: TRBJ1-6
DNA: TGTGCCAGCAGCTTGGGCAGTAATGATTCACCCCTCCACTTT
CDR3: CASSLGSNDSPLHF

length: 13
D: -
size: -
V: TRBV29-1
J: TRBJ2-2
DNA: TGCAGCGTTGCGAAAAGTGACACCGGGGAGCTGTTTTTT
CDR3: CSVAKSDTGELFF

length: 13
D: -
size: -
V: TRBV5-1
J: TRBJ1-1
DNA: TGCGCCAGCAGCTTGACATTTAACACTGAAGCTTTCTTT
CDR3: CASSLTFNTEAFF

length: 13
D: -
size: -
V: TRBV9
J: TRBJ2-2
DNA: TGTGCCAGCTCCAGAATAATAGCCGGGGAGCTGTTTTTT
CDR3: CASSRIIAGELFF

length: 20
D: TRBD2
size: -
V: TRBV5-4
J: TRBJ2-3
DNA: TGTGCCAGCAGCCCAGGACTAGCGGGGGGGCTCGGCTTAAGCACAGATACGCAGTATTTT
CDR3: CASSPGLAGGLGLSTDTQYF

length: 15
D: -
size: few
V: TRBV27
J: TRBJ2-5
DNA: TGTGCCAGCGCAAGTGGGGGCCAAATCGAAGAGACCCAGTACTTC
CDR3: CASASGGQIEETQYF

length: 15
D: -
size: -
V: TRBV6-2/TRBV6-3
J: TRBJ1-6
DNA: TGTGCCAGCAGTTACGGGTCCCTCGCTAATTCACCCCTCCACTTT
CDR3: CASSYGSLANSPLHF

length: 13
D: -
size: -
V: TRBV29-1
J: TRBJ1-4
DNA: TGCAGCGTTAAGGCGGGCTCCAATGAAAAACTGTTTTTT
CDR3: CSVKAGSNEKLFF

length: 17
D: -
size: -
V: TRBV19
J: TRBJ1-1
DNA: TGTGCCAGTAGTATAGGATTTAGGGTAGATGCGCACACTGAAGCTTTCTTT
CDR3: CASSIGFRVDAHTEAFF

length: 16
D: -
size: once
V: TRBV6-6
J: TRBJ1-1
DNA: TGTGCCAGCAGTTACCCCATAGTACGCGCAGACACTGAAGCTTTCTTT
CDR3: CASSYPIVRADTEAFF

length: 19
D: TRBD1
size: few
V: TRBV7-9
J: TRBJ2-6
DNA: TGTGCCAGCAGGCACTCGGCCGGGACAGGGGGCGCTGGGGCCAACGTCCTGACTTTC
CDR3: CASRHSAGTGGAGANVLTF

length: 13
D: TRBD1
size: -
V: TRBV30
J: TRBJ1-2
DNA: TGTGCCTGGAGTGGTGGGACAGGCTATGGCTACACCTTC
CDR3: CAWSGGTGYGYTF

length: 18
D: TRBD2
size: -
V: TRBV5-1
J: TRBJ2-7
DNA: TGCGCCAGCAGCCGGACCTCACCTAGCGGGAGTCCCTCCTACGAGCAGTACTTC
CDR3: CASSRTSPSGSPSYEQYF

length: 18
D: -
size: once
V: TRBV10-3
J: TRBJ1-5
DNA: TGTGCCATCAGTGAGTCTGGGGGTGGCGATTATAGCAATCAGCCCCAGCATTTT
CDR3: CAISESGGGDYSNQPQHF